Many counts were recorded for the clone carrying this T cell receptor beta chain. Its antigen is as yet unknown. Using its own MiXCR run on the PCR reads, TCRdb lists one record per CDR3 protein. The sample lists some 18,000 distinct CDR3 sequences; 46% were seen once. CDR1 is WSHSY and CDR2 is SAAADI in the germline V gene. The CDR3 length is 14 residues. V was cut by 3 bases and J by 9 bases, with 15 bases left in between. This sample stems from a study of esophageal squamous cell carcinoma under preoperative chemotherapy. Study outcomes and limitations: After paclitaxel-nedaplatin, abundant clones were more likely to contract than amplify.

The time point is: after preoperative PTX-NDP chemotherapy. Sampling was done from a patient given preoperative chemotherapy. The rearrangement joins TRBV10-2 to TRBJ2-1, with D possibly matching TRBD1 (5 bases). The source is a human donor with esophageal squamous cell carcinoma. The donor label of this sample is uncertain. For the CDR3, the DNA is TGCGCCAGCAGTGAACGCCCAGGGTTTAGTGAGCAGTTCTTC. Protein product: CASSERPGFSEQFF.